Listed here are 27 T cell receptor beta chains from one sample, sequenced in a study of blood T cell repertoires in COVID-19. The assay was immunoSEQ multiplex PCR, and TCRdb's table has in-frame clones only and misses some. This sample has 96,000 or so clones; roughly 79% occur once, and the top ten carry around 4.8%. Source material: peripheral blood. The receptors were sampled from a man older than 75 with COVID-19, enrolled during active disease.

V gene TRBV9 combines with J gene TRBJ2-5; D is uncertain. The CDR3 is 14 amino acids. The V end was cut by 3 bases, the J end by 0 bases, with 9 bases between. Germline V lookup: CDR1 SGDLS, CDR2 YYNGEE. DNA for the CDR3: TGTGCCAGCAGCGCGAACACCTACCAAGAGACCCAGTACTTC. Amino acid sequence: CASSANTYQETQYF.

The J gene is TRBJ2-4, the V gene TRBV7-8; D might be TRBD1 (5 bases). The germline V gene has CDR1 SGHVS and CDR2 FQNEAQ. Deletions cut 5 bases from V and 8 bases from J, with 19 bases between. The CDR3 length is 15 residues. The CDR3 region is CASSPIRDLRDIQYF. The CDR3 region has the DNA TGTGCCAGCAGCCCCATCAGGGATCTGCGAGACATTCAGTACTTC.

The J gene is TRBJ2-5, the V gene TRBV30; the D gene is possibly TRBD1 (6 bases). The length of the CDR3 is 15 residues. The V and J ends lost 2 bases and 3 bases respectively, with 16 bases between them. Germline CDR1 is GTSNPN and CDR2 is SVGIG (reference sequence). CDR3 amino acids: CAWSPRGQGKETQYF. CDR3 sequence (DNA): TGTGCCTGGAGTCCCAGGGGCCAGGGGAAAGAGACCCAGTACTTC.

The CDR3 loop is CASSLIGSSGNTIYF. DNA of the CDR3: TGCGCCAGCAGCTTGATAGGGAGCTCTGGAAACACCATATATTTT. The chain employs TRBV5-1 and TRBJ1-3; D is unclear. The CDR3 extends over 15 amino acids. V lost 1 base, J lost 0 bases, and 8 bases lay in between. Looked up from germline, CDR1 is SGHRS and CDR2 is YFSETQ.

This chain joins TRBV2 and TRBJ2-7; no clear D gene. Germline V CDR1 and CDR2: SNHLY, FYNNEI. Trimming cost V 0 bases and J 5 bases, with 11 bases left between them. The CDR3 covers 14 residues. The CDR3 region has the DNA TGTGCCAGCAGTGAAGCGCTTGGCACAAACGAGCAGTACTTC. It specifies CASSEALGTNEQYF.

V gene TRBV5-6 combines with J gene TRBJ2-7; no firm D call. The CDR3 spans 13 residues. Germline V CDR1 and CDR2: SGHDT, YYEEEE. V was pared by 0 bases and J by 6 bases, with 10 bases between. The chain's CDR3 is CASSLVSGFEQYF. Written as DNA, the CDR3 is TGTGCCAGCAGCTTGGTTTCCGGTTTCGAGCAGTACTTC.

The chain has TRBV4-1 and TRBJ2-4, with no clear D. Deletions cut 5 bases from V and 7 bases from J, with 15 bases between. CDR3 size: 14 residues. From germline, CDR1 is MGHRA and CDR2 YSYEKL. CDR3 protein: CASSITVALNIQYF. CDR3 coding DNA: TGCGCCAGCAGCATTACAGTGGCCCTCAACATTCAGTACTTC.

V gene TRBV11-2 combines with J gene TRBJ1-1, with D possibly matching TRBD1 (6 bases). CDR3 size: 14 residues. V gave up 3 bases and J gave up 2 bases, with 10 bases separating them. The germline CDR1 and CDR2 sequences are SGHAT and FQNNGV. As DNA, the CDR3 is TGTGCCAGCAGCTTGACAGGAACCAACACTGAAGCTTTCTTT. It specifies CASSLTGTNTEAFF.

CDR3 coding DNA: TGCGCCAGCAGCTTGGTACAGGGGAAGGTGCAGTACTTC. Amino acid sequence: CASSLVQGKVQYF. V usage is TRBV5-1 and J usage is TRBJ2-7, with 7 nucleotides matching TRBD1. This CDR3 region has 13 residues. The germline gives CDR1 SGHRS, CDR2 YFSETQ. The V gene end was trimmed by 0 bases and the J gene end by 9 bases; junction bases not matched to a gene: 6.

The CDR3 spells CASSFLAGGDYNEQFF. CDR3 in DNA: TGTGCCAGCAGCTTTTTAGCGGGGGGGGATTACAATGAGCAGTTCTTC. The rearrangement links TRBV7-2 to TRBJ2-1; 11 positions match TRBD2. CDR3 length equals 16 residues. Trimming at V came to 3 bases and at J to 4 bases, leaving 5 bases not matched to a gene. From germline, CDR1 is SGHTA and CDR2 FQGNSA.

This sequence joins TRBV30 and TRBJ1-4; perhaps TRBD1 as D (6 bases). Germline CDR1 and CDR2: GTSNPN and SVGIG (reference sequence). There are 13 residues in the CDR3. Trimming took 1 base from V and 6 from J, leaving 9 bases between them. CDR3 residues: CAWSGGLDEKLFF. CDR3 bases: TGTGCCTGGAGTGGGGGGCTTGATGAAAAACTGTTTTTT.

V is TRBV7-9 and J is TRBJ1-2; no firm D call. The germline V gene has CDR1 SEHNR and CDR2 FQNEAQ (reference sequence). V dropped 1 base and J dropped 7 bases, with 7 bases sitting between them. This CDR3 spans 12 amino acids. The CDR3 sequence: CASSLGVGGYTF. The CDR3 region has the DNA TGTGCCAGCAGCTTAGGAGTTGGTGGCTACACCTTC.

The chain couples TRBV3-1 (or the pseudogene TRBV3-2) to TRBJ2-7, with a weak D call TRBD2 (6 bases). The CDR3 contains 13 residues. V lost 4 bases and J 3 bases, leaving 10 bases between the germline ends. The germline CDR1 and CDR2 sequences are LGHDT and YNNKEL (reference sequence). Here the CDR3 reads CASSRLDFYEQYF. The CDR3, as DNA: TGTGCCAGCAGCCGACTAGATTTCTACGAGCAGTACTTC.

The V call is TRBV5-1, the J call TRBJ2-3, with D maybe TRBD1 (5 bases). The CDR3 is made up of 14 amino acids. Trimming stripped 0 bases from V and 0 bases from J, with 5 bases between. Germline CDR1 is SGHRS and CDR2 is YFSETQ. The DNA of the CDR3 is TGCGCCAGCAGCTTGGAGGGGAGCACAGATACGCAGTATTTT. It specifies CASSLEGSTDTQYF.

This chain joins TRBV28 and TRBJ2-4; TRBD2 matches at 16 bases. Germline lookup yields CDR1 MDHEN and CDR2 SYDVKM. Unmatched junction bases numbered 10, after V lost 5 bases and J lost 9 bases. The CDR3 totals 17 residues. The CDR3 reads CASSRRGTSGRGTIQYF. CDR3 nucleotide sequence: TGTGCCAGCAGTCGCCGCGGGACTAGCGGGAGGGGGACCATTCAGTACTTC.

V is TRBV29-1 and J is TRBJ1-1; D gene ambiguous. The ends were cut back, 0 bases at V and 1 base at J, with 15 bases in the middle. Germline V CDR1 and CDR2: SQVTM, ANQGSEA. There are 16 residues in the CDR3. DNA for the CDR3: TGCAGCGTTGAAGATCTTCCCGGGGTTGCGAACACTGAAGCTTTCTTT. Translated, it gives CSVEDLPGVANTEAFF.

This clone has a single count. The chain employs TRBV11-3 and TRBJ2-1, with D perhaps TRBD2 (5 bases). Looked up from germline, CDR1 is SGHNT and CDR2 is YENEEA. This CDR3 is built from 12 residues. With 5 bases removed from V and 10 bases from J, the gap between germline ends came to 12 bases. CDR3 sequence reads: CASSPPRGEQFF. CDR3 nucleotides: TGTGCCAGCAGCCCACCCCGCGGGGAGCAGTTCTTC.

The J gene is TRBJ1-4, the V gene TRBV5-5; TRBD1 might be the D (5 bases). The germline V gene encodes CDR1 SGHKS and CDR2 YYEKEE (reference sequence). CDR3 length: 14 amino acids. Trimming stripped 2 bases from V and 2 bases from J, with 7 bases between. CDR3: CASSFRQTNEKLFF. CDR3 coding DNA: TGTGCCAGCAGCTTCAGACAGACTAATGAAAAACTGTTTTTT.

The genes are TRBV2 and TRBJ2-7; TRBD2 is a possible D gene (5 bases). This CDR3 region has 14 residues. Germline lookup yields CDR1 SNHLY and CDR2 FYNNEI. V lost 4 bases and J 0 bases, leaving 10 bases between the germline ends. The chain's CDR3 is CASSAQRSSYEQYF. The DNA of the CDR3 is TGTGCCAGCAGTGCCCAGCGGAGCTCCTACGAGCAGTACTTC.

The chain is built from TRBV11-2 and TRBJ1-1; D may be TRBD1 (5 bases). The CDR3 loop spans 14 amino acids. The V and J ends lost 5 bases and 6 bases respectively, with 16 bases between them. The germline CDR1 and CDR2 sequences are SGHAT and FQNNGV. CDR3 protein: CASSLRVPISEAFF. As DNA, the CDR3 is TGTGCCAGCAGCCTCAGGGTTCCTATCTCTGAAGCTTTCTTT.

J is TRBJ1-1 and V is TRBV6-6; maybe TRBD1 (5 bases). V dropped 2 bases and J dropped 4 bases, with 14 bases sitting between them. Germline CDR1 MNHNY, CDR2 SVGAGI (reference sequence). This CDR3 has 15 amino acids. Here the CDR3 reads CASSYLGTGVTEAFF. The CDR3, as DNA: TGTGCCAGCAGTTACCTGGGGACGGGGGTCACTGAAGCTTTCTTT.

V usage is TRBV4-3 and J usage is TRBJ1-1; 9 nucleotides match TRBD1. The junction had 8 bases not matched to a gene; V was cut back by 4 bases and J by 5 bases. Germline CDR1 reads LGHNA; CDR2 reads YSLEER. This CDR3 spans 15 amino acids. The CDR3 DNA follows: TGCGCCAGCAGCCTCCAGACAGGGGGAGGGACTGAAGCTTTCTTT. Protein product: CASSLQTGGGTEAFF.

The chain is built from TRBV5-1 and TRBJ2-7, with 8 nucleotides matching TRBD1. Trimming at V came to 0 bases and at J to 0 bases, leaving 8 bases not matched to a gene. This CDR3 contains 17 residues. Germline CDR1 SGHRS, CDR2 YFSETQ. The CDR3 coding sequence is TGCGCCAGCAGCTTGGGAGCAGGGGGCCACCTCTCCTACGAGCAGTACTTC. Residues: CASSLGAGGHLSYEQYF. The full variable domain, completed using reference TRBV5-1 and TRBJ2-7, is KAGVTQTPRYLIKTRGQQVTLSCSPISGHRSVSWYQQTPGQGLQFLFEYFSETQRNKGNFPGRFSGRQFSNSRSEMNVSTLELGDSALYLCASSLGAGGHLSYEQYFGPGTRLTVT.

V is TRBV3-1 (or the pseudogene TRBV3-2) and J is TRBJ1-1, with a possible D match to TRBD1 (6 bases). The germline V gene encodes CDR1 LGHDT and CDR2 YNNKEL (reference sequence). Trimming left V 4 bases short and J 4 bases short, with 13 bases between. The CDR3 consists of 14 residues. CDR3 region: CASSRTGRVTEAFF. CDR3 sequence (DNA): TGTGCCAGCAGCCGCACAGGGCGGGTCACTGAAGCTTTCTTT.

The V call is TRBV7-8, the J call TRBJ2-1, with a weak D call TRBD1 (6 bases). The CDR3 is 14 residues long. Germline V gene lookup returns CDR1 SGHVS and CDR2 FQNEAQ. V shed 1 base and J shed 7 bases, with 11 bases lying between them. The CDR3 nucleotides are TGTGCCAGCAGCTTAGTGGCAGGGGCAAATGAGCAGTTCTTC. Its protein product is CASSLVAGANEQFF.

For the CDR3, the DNA is TGTGCCAGCAGTTCTGTAGCCGCCGGGGAGCAGTTCTTC. Translated, it gives CASSSVAAGEQFF. The chain is built from TRBV7-3 and TRBJ2-1; D gene uncertain. Germline CDR1 and CDR2: SGHTA and FQGTGA. V was shortened by 6 bases and J by 10 bases, with 16 bases between the two germline ends. The CDR3 sequence is 13 residues long.

This CDR3 reads CASTTLDYAETQYF. The CDR3 coding sequence is TGTGCCAGCACCACCCTGGACTACGCCGAGACCCAGTACTTC. This chain connects TRBV11-3 to TRBJ2-5; tentatively, D is TRBD2 (6 bases). Between the trimmed V and J ends, which lost 7 bases and 5 bases, there was a span of 17 bases. This CDR3 region has 14 residues. The germline CDR1 and CDR2 sequences are SGHNT and YENEEA.